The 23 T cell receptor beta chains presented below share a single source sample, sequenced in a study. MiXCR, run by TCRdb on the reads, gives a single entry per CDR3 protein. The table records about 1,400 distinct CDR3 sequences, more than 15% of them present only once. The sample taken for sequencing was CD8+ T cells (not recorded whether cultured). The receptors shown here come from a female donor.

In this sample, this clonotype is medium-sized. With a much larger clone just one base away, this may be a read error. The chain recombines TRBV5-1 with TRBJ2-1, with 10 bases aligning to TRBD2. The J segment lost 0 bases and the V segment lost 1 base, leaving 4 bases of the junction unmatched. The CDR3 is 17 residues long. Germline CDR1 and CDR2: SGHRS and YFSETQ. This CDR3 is CASSLQASGSSYNEQFF. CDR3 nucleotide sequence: TGCGCCAGCAGCTTGCAGGCTAGCGGGAGCTCCTACAATGAGCAGTTCTTC.

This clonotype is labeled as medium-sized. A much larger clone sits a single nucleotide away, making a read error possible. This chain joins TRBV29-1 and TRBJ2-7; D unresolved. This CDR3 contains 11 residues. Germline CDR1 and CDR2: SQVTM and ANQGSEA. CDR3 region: CSVAETYEQCF. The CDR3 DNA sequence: TGCAGCGTCGCAGAGACCTACGAGCAGTGCTTC.

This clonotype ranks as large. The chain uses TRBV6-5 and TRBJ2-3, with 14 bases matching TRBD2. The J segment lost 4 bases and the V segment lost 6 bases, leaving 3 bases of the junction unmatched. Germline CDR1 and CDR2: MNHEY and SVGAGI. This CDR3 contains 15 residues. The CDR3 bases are TGTGCCAGCAGCCCGACTAGCGGGGGGGCAGATACGCAGTATTTT. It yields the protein CASSPTSGGADTQYF.

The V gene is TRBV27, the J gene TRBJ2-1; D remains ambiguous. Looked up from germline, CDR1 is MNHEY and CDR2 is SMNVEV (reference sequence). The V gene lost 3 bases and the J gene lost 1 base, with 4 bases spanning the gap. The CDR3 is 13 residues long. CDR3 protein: CASSFESYNEQFF. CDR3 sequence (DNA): TGTGCCAGCAGTTTTGAGTCCTACAATGAGCAGTTCTTC.

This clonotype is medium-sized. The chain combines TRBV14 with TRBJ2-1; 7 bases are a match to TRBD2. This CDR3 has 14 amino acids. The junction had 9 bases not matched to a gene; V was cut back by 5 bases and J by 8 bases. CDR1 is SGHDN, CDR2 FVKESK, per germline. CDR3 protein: CASSGTGGFYEQFF. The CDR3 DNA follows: TGTGCCAGCAGCGGGACGGGGGGATTCTATGAGCAGTTCTTC.

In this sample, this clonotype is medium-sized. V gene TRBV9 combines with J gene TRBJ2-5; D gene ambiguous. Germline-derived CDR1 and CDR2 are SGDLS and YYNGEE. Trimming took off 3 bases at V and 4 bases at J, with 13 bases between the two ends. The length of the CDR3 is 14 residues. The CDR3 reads CASSGGGSGETQYF. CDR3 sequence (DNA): TGTGCCAGCAGCGGAGGTGGGTCAGGAGAGACCCAGTACTTC.

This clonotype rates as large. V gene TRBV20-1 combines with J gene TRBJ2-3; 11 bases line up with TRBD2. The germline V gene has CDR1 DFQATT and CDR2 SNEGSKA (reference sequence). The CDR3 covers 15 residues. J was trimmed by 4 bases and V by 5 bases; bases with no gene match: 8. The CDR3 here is CSARLAGRPADTQYF. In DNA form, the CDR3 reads TGCAGTGCTCGACTAGCGGGGAGGCCGGCAGATACGCAGTATTTT.

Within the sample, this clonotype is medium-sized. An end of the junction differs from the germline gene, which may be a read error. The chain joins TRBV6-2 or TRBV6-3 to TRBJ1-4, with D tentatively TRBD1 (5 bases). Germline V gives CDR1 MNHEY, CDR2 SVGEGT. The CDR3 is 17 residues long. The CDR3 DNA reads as TGTGCCGGCAGTTACGTCGCCAGGGTGAGGACTAATGAAAAACTGTTTTTT. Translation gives CAGSYVARVRTNEKLFF.

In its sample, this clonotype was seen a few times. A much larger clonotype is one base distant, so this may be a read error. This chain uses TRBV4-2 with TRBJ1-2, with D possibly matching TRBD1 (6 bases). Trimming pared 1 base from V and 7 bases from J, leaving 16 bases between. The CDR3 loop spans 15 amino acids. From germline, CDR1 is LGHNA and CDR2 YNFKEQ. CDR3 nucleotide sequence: TGTGCCAGCAGCCAAGTCGGGGACAATGGAGGTGGCTACACCTTC. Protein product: CASSQVGDNGGGYTF.

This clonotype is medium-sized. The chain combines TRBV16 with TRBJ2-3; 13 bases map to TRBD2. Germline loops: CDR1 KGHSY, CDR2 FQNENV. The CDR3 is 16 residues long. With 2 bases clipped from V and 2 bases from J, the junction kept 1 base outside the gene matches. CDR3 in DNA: TGTGCCAGCAGCCAAGGACTAGCGGGAGACACAGATACGCAGTATTTT. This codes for CASSQGLAGDTDTQYF.

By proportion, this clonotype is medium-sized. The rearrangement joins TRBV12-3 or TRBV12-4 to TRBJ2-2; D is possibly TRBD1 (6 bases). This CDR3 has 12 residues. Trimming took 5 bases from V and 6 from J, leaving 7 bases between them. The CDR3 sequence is CASSTGSGELFF. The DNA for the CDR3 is TGTGCCAGCAGTACAGGGTCCGGGGAGCTGTTTTTT.

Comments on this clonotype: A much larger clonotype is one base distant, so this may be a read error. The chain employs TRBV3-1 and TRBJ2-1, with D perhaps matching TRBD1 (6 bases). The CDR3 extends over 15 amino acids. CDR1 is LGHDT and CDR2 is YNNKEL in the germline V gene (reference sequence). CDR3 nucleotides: TGTGCCAGCAGCCCCGACAGGCGCTCCTACAATGAGCAGCGCTTC. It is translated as CASSPDRRSYNEQRF.

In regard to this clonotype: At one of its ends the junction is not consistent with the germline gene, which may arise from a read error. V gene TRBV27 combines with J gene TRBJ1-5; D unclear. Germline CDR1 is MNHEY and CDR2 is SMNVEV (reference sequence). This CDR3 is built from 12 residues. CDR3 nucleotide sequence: TGTGCCAGCAGTTTCGTAAATCAGCCCCGGCATTTT. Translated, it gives CASSFVNQPRHF.

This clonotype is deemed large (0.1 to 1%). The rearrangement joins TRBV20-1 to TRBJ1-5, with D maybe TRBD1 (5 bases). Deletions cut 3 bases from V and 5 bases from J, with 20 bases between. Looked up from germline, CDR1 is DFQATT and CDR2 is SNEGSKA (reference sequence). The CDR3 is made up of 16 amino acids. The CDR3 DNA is TGCAGTGCTAGGGGTCTTAGTGACAGCACCCATCAGCCCCAGCATTTT. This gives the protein CSARGLSDSTHQPQHF.

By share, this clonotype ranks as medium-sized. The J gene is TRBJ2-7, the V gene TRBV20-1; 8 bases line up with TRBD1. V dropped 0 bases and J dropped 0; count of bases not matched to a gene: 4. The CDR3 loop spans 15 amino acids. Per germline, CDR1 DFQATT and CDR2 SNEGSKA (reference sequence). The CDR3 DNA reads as TGCAGTGCTAGAGATTTCAGGGGGCCCTCCTACGAGCAGTACTTC. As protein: CSARDFRGPSYEQYF.

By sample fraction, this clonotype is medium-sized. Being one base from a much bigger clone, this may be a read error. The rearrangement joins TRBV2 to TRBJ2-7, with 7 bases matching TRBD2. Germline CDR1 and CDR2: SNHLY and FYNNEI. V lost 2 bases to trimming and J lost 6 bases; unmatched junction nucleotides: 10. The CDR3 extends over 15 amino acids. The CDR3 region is CASSERVSGLSEQYF. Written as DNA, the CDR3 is TGTGCCAGCAGTGAACGGGTTAGCGGGTTAAGCGAGCAGTACTTC.

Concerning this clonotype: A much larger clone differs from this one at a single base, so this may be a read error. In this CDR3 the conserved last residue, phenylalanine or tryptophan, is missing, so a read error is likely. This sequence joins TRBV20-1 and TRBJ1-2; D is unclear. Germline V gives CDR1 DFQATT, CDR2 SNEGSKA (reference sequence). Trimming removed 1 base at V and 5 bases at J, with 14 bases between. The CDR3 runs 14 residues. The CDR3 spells CSARASPHTYGYTS. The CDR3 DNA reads TGCAGTGCTAGAGCATCCCCGCATACTTATGGCTACACCTCC.

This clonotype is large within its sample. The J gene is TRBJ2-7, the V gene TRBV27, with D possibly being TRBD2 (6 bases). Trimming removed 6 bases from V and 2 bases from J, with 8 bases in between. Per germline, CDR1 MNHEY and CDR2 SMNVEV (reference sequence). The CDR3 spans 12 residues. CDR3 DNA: TGTGCCAGCAGGACGGGGGCCTACGAGCAGTACTTC. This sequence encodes CASRTGAYEQYF.

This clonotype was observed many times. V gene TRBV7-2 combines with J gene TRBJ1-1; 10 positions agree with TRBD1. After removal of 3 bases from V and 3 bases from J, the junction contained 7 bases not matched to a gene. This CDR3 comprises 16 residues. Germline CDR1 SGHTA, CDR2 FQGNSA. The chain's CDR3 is CASSLTGGLRYTEAFF. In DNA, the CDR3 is TGTGCCAGCAGCTTGACAGGGGGCCTCAGGTACACTGAAGCTTTCTTT.

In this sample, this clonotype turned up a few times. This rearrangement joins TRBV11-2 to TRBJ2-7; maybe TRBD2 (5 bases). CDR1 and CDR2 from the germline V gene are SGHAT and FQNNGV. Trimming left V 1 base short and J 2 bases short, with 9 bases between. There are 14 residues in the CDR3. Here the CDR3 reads CASSLVPRAYEQYF. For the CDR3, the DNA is TGTGCCAGCAGCTTAGTCCCGCGGGCCTACGAGCAGTACTTC.

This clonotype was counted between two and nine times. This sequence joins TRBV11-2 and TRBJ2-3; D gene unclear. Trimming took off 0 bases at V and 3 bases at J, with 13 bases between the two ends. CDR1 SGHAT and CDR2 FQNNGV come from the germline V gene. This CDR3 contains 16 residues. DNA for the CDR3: TGTGCCAGCAGCTTAGATGGCGCGCTGGTAACAGATACGCAGTATTTT. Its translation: CASSLDGALVTDTQYF.

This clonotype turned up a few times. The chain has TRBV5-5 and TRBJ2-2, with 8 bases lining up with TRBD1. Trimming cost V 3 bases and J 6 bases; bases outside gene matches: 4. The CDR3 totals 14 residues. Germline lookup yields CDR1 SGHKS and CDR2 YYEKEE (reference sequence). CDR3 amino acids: CASSYDRGAGELFF. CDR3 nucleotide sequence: TGTGCCAGCAGCTACGACAGGGGAGCCGGGGAGCTGTTTTTT.

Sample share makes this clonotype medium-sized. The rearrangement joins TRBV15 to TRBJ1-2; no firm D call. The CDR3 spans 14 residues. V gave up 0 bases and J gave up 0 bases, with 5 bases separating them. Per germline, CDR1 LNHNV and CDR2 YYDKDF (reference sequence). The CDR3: CATSRDFTNYGYTF. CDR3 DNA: TGTGCCACCAGCAGAGATTTTACTAACTATGGCTACACCTTC.